The 28 T cell receptor beta chains reported below all come from one sample, sequenced in a study of post-analysis software for immune sequencing data. Findings of the study overall: Higher frequency in patients than in controls was seen for about 5 TRBV segments, with TRBV5-6, TRBV5-1 and TRBV20-1 among them.

Their antigens are not known. cDNA libraries for TCR beta contained unique molecular identifiers. TCRdb redid the calling of the PCR reads with MiXCR, one entry per CDR3 protein. The repertoire has approximately 350,000 distinct CDR3 sequences, roughly 36% of them found once; the top ten carry 13%. Input material: blood. The receptors here all came from a girl aged 5-17 years with multiple sclerosis.

The chain couples TRBV20-1 to TRBJ2-1, with D uncertain. This CDR3 spans 14 amino acids. Germline V gives CDR1 DFQATT, CDR2 SNEGSKA (reference sequence). The germline V and J ends were trimmed by 0 bases and 10 bases, with 16 bases remaining between them. CDR3 loop: CSARDQAGPREQFF. The CDR3, as DNA: TGCAGTGCTAGAGATCAAGCCGGGCCTCGAGAGCAGTTCTTC.

The chain joins TRBV9 to TRBJ2-5; TRBD1 matches at 11 bases. Germline CDR1 is SGDLS and CDR2 is YYNGEE. The V gene end was trimmed by 3 bases and the J gene end by 4 bases; junction bases not matched to a gene: 8. This CDR3 region has 16 residues. The CDR3 DNA sequence: TGTGCCAGCAGCGCTGGACAGGGGGCATGCACAGAGACCCAGTACTTC. Amino acid sequence: CASSAGQGACTETQYF.

This clonotype has more than one count but fewer than ten. The rearrangement joins TRBV6-5 to TRBJ2-7; TRBD2 might be the D (5 bases). The V gene lost 4 bases and the J gene lost 3 bases, with 16 bases spanning the gap. Germline CDR1 is MNHEY and CDR2 is SVGAGI. CDR3 length: 15 residues. The CDR3 DNA is TGTGCCAGCAGTTCTAACGCCTACGGGGACTACGAGCAGTACTTC. Its translation is CASSSNAYGDYEQYF.

The J gene is TRBJ1-1, the V gene TRBV18; 8 bases match TRBD1. The length of the CDR3 is 14 residues. Trimming at V came to 6 bases and at J to 6 bases, leaving 9 bases not matched to a gene. Germline V gene lookup returns CDR1 KGHSH and CDR2 LQKENI. The CDR3 nucleotides read TGTGCCAGCTCTCCTACAGGGGGAGGCGCTGAAGCTTTCTTT. This codes for CASSPTGGGAEAFF.

The rearrangement links TRBV11-3 to TRBJ2-3, with 7 nucleotides matching TRBD1. The germline CDR1 and CDR2 sequences are SGHNT and YENEEA. The ends lost 8 bases at V and 7 bases at J; junction bases unmatched: 9. The CDR3 length is 13 residues. The CDR3 nucleotides are TGTGCCAGCTCCGGGACAGTTGAGAATACGCAGTATTTT. It translates to CASSGTVENTQYF.

The chain joins TRBV5-5 to TRBJ2-5; 7 positions match TRBD1. Per the germline V gene, CDR1 is SGHKS and CDR2 is YYEKEE (reference sequence). Trimming removed 1 base from V and 4 bases from J; junction bases left unmatched: 7. CDR3 length: 15 residues. The DNA for the CDR3 is TGTGCCAGCAGCTTGACAGGGGTGTTCCTAGAGACCCAGTACTTC. Translated: CASSLTGVFLETQYF. Drawing the rest from reference TRBV5-5 and TRBJ2-5, the complete variable domain is DAGVTQSPTHLIKTRGQQVTLRCSPISGHKSVSWYQQVLGQGPQFIFQYYEKEERGRGNFPDRFSARQFPNYSSELNVNALLLGDSALYLCASSLTGVFLETQYFGPGTRLLVL.

The CDR3 protein is CATSTENEQFF. The CDR3 DNA sequence: TGTGCCACCAGCACAGAGAATGAGCAGTTCTTC. The chain recombines TRBV24-1 with TRBJ2-1; D ambiguous. There are 11 residues in the CDR3. Germline CDR1 KGHDR, CDR2 SFDVKD. V lost 7 bases and J lost 7, with 7 bases in between.

The V gene is TRBV5-1, the J gene TRBJ2-7; tentatively, D is TRBD2 (5 bases). V was trimmed by 2 bases and J by 2 bases, leaving 20 bases between them. The CDR3 contains 17 residues. CDR1 SGHRS and CDR2 YFSETQ come from the germline V gene. CDR3 residues: CASSLGVGDGGAYEQYF. Written as DNA, the CDR3 is TGCGCCAGCAGCTTAGGAGTGGGAGACGGAGGAGCCTACGAGCAGTACTTC.

Only a few counts were recorded for this clonotype. This chain uses TRBV3-1 with TRBJ1-1; a possible D gene is TRBD1 (6 bases). V was trimmed by 7 bases and J by 1 base, leaving 16 bases between them. Germline loops: CDR1 LGHDT, CDR2 YNNKEL (reference sequence). This CDR3 is 15 amino acids long. The CDR3 reads CASNQGQLGNTEAFF. The CDR3 DNA sequence: TGTGCCAGCAACCAGGGGCAACTAGGGAACACTGAAGCTTTCTTT.

The V gene is TRBV6-2 or TRBV6-3, the J gene TRBJ2-1; D is ambiguous. The germline gives CDR1 MNHEY, CDR2 SVGEGT. CDR3 length: 11 amino acids. Deletions cut 1 base from V and 8 bases from J, with 3 bases between. CDR3: CASSYFDEQFF. The CDR3 DNA follows: TGTGCCAGCAGTTACTTCGATGAGCAGTTCTTC.

The chain is built from TRBV24-1 and TRBJ2-1, with 7 bases matching TRBD2. CDR3 length: 15 amino acids. Germline V gene data show CDR1 as KGHDR and CDR2 as SFDVKD. V was clipped by 7 bases and J by 4 bases; unmatched bases: 9. The CDR3 loop reads CATSEGRGVYNEQFF. For the CDR3, the DNA is TGTGCCACCAGCGAGGGACGGGGGGTGTACAATGAGCAGTTCTTC.

A few counts support this clonotype. V and J are TRBV12-3 or TRBV12-4 and TRBJ1-2; 10 positions match TRBD1. The CDR3 totals 14 residues. With V trimmed by 6 bases and J by 4 bases, 5 bases remained unmatched. CDR3: CASSETGGPYGYTF. Here the CDR3 DNA reads TGTGCCAGCAGCGAGACAGGGGGCCCCTATGGCTACACCTTC.

The chain is built from TRBV6-1 and TRBJ1-2; the D is unclear. Trimming removed 3 bases from V and 4 bases from J, with 12 bases in between. The CDR3 runs 14 residues. Germline CDR1 and CDR2: MNHNS and SASEGT. CDR3 amino acids: CASSEVAVPYGYTF. The CDR3 DNA reads as TGTGCCAGCAGTGAGGTCGCCGTTCCCTATGGCTACACCTTC.

A few counts support this clonotype. The rearrangement links TRBV6-6 to TRBJ2-1; 8 bases are shared with TRBD2. V lost 6 bases to trimming and J lost 5 bases; unmatched junction nucleotides: 9. The CDR3 sequence is 15 residues long. Germline V gene sequence: CDR1 MNHNY, CDR2 SVGAGI (reference sequence). The CDR3 loop reads CASSVSGGKNNEQFF. The CDR3, as DNA: TGTGCCAGCAGCGTCAGCGGGGGTAAGAACAATGAGCAGTTCTTC.

The V gene is TRBV20-1, the J gene TRBJ1-1; 10 nucleotides agree with TRBD1. The CDR3 has 17 residues. The V gene end was trimmed by 3 bases and the J gene end by 1 base; junction bases not matched to a gene: 11. Germline-derived CDR1 and CDR2 are DFQATT and SNEGSKA (reference sequence). CDR3 region: CSARWSGQGLGNTEAFF. The CDR3 bases are TGCAGTGCTAGGTGGTCGGGACAGGGGCTGGGGAACACTGAAGCTTTCTTT.

This clonotype has only a few counts. The chain carries TRBV12-3 or TRBV12-4 and TRBJ1-5; possibly TRBD1 for D (5 bases). This CDR3 has 15 amino acids. With 5 bases removed from V and 2 bases from J, the gap between germline ends came to 13 bases. CDR3: CASSQPGLGNQPQHF. The CDR3 bases are TGTGCCAGCAGTCAACCAGGGTTGGGCAATCAGCCCCAGCATTTT.

The table lists this clonotype with a few counts. The rearrangement links TRBV7-8 to TRBJ1-2, with D possibly TRBD1 on 6 matching bases. Germline V gives CDR1 SGHVS, CDR2 FQNEAQ. Trimming removed 2 bases at V and 1 base at J, with 11 bases between. This CDR3 comprises 15 residues. The CDR3 DNA reads TGTGCCAGCAGCTTATCAGGGGCCGGTAACTATGGCTACACCTTC. It specifies CASSLSGAGNYGYTF.

The chain is built from TRBV3-1 and TRBJ2-3, with TRBD1 identical over 9 bases. This CDR3 region has 13 residues. J lost 3 bases, V lost 8 bases, and 3 bases had no gene match. Looked up from germline, CDR1 is LGHDT and CDR2 is YNNKEL (reference sequence). CDR3 residues: CASSTGGTDTQYF. DNA for the CDR3: TGTGCCAGCTCGACAGGGGGGACAGATACGCAGTATTTT.

This clonotype showed up just a few times. The chain combines TRBV6-2 or TRBV6-3 with TRBJ2-6, with unresolved D. Germline values: CDR1 MNHEY, CDR2 SVGEGT. The V and J ends lost 7 bases and 0 bases respectively, with 10 bases between them. This CDR3 contains 15 residues. The CDR3 loop is CASTPHHSGANVLTF. The CDR3 nucleotides are TGTGCCAGCACTCCACACCACTCTGGGGCCAACGTCCTGACTTTC.

This clonotype was found once. The chain links TRBV7-2 to TRBJ2-3; no clear D gene. With 8 bases removed from V and 6 bases from J, the gap between germline ends came to 21 bases. This CDR3 has 15 residues. Germline CDR1 is SGHTA and CDR2 is FQGNSA. This chain's CDR3 is CASGSPPSTWDTQYF. The CDR3, as DNA: TGTGCCAGCGGCTCACCCCCCTCGACATGGGATACGCAGTATTTT.

The V gene is TRBV2, the J gene TRBJ2-7; 13 bases are a match to TRBD2. CDR1 is SNHLY and CDR2 is FYNNEI in the germline V gene. J was trimmed by 5 bases and V by 8 bases; bases with no gene match: 6. The CDR3 extends over 14 amino acids. CDR3 residues: CASRTSGGTNEQYF. The CDR3 region has the DNA TGTGCCAGCCGGACTAGCGGGGGTACCAACGAGCAGTACTTC.

The chain carries TRBV21-1 and TRBJ1-5; the DNA was not compared with TRBD1, the D call given in the table. TRBV21-1 is flagged as a pseudogene. This CDR3 region has 14 residues. CDR3 in amino acids: CASSAQGGNQPQHF. DNA of the CDR3: TGTGCCAGCAGCGCGCAGGGCGGCAATCAGCCCCAGCATTTT.

The chain's CDR3 is CSARDLQGRVVEQYF. DNA for the CDR3: TGCAGTGCTAGAGATCTCCAGGGCAGAGTGGTCGAGCAGTACTTC. V is TRBV20-1 and J is TRBJ2-7; D may be TRBD1 (5 bases). CDR3 length equals 15 residues. The V end was cut by 0 bases, the J end by 6 bases, with 18 bases between. Germline loops: CDR1 DFQATT, CDR2 SNEGSKA (reference sequence).

This clonotype has just a few counts. The rearrangement uses TRBV3-1 and TRBJ1-4, with a possible D match to TRBD1 (6 bases). Trimming left V 4 bases short and J 8 bases short, with 14 bases between. The CDR3 extends over 14 amino acids. Germline V lookup: CDR1 LGHDT, CDR2 YNNKEL (reference sequence). For the CDR3, the DNA is TGTGCCAGCAGCCGGACAGCAGAAGGGGAAAAACTGTTTTTT. Translated, it gives CASSRTAEGEKLFF.

The table lists this clonotype with a few counts. The J gene is TRBJ2-7, the V gene TRBV12-3 or TRBV12-4; TRBD1 matches at 9 bases. This CDR3 is 15 amino acids long. J lost 6 bases, V lost 6 bases, and 12 bases had no gene match. This chain's CDR3 is CASSTAGTGSGEQYF. CDR3 nucleotides: TGTGCCAGCAGCACAGCCGGGACAGGGTCAGGCGAGCAGTACTTC.

Notes on this clonotype: The CDR3 does not end in the conserved phenylalanine or tryptophan, so this is likely a read error. The chain joins TRBV5-5 to TRBJ2-3, with D possibly matching TRBD2 (6 bases). V shed 6 bases and J shed 4 bases, with 18 bases lying between them. The CDR3 length is 15 residues. Germline V gene lookup returns CDR1 SGHKS and CDR2 YYEKEE (reference sequence). The CDR3 sequence is CASTLIRGSADTQYL. CDR3 nucleotides: TGTGCCAGCACTCTCATACGGGGGAGCGCAGATACGCAGTATTTA.

This chain uses TRBV20-1 with TRBJ1-1; D gene ambiguous. The CDR3 totals 11 residues. V was clipped by 5 bases and J by 0 bases, with 4 bases between them. CDR1 is DFQATT and CDR2 is SNEGSKA in the germline V gene (reference sequence). CDR3 amino acids: CSAYLNTEAFF. The CDR3 nucleotides are TGCAGTGCTTATCTGAACACTGAAGCTTTCTTT.

The gene calls are TRBV11-2 and TRBJ2-1; TRBD2 matches 9 bases. V was pared by 6 bases and J by 9 bases, with 9 bases of the junction left unmatched. The CDR3 is made up of 14 amino acids. The germline CDR1 and CDR2 sequences are SGHAT and FQNNGV. The CDR3 loop is CASRPYPREGEQFF. The CDR3 nucleotides are TGTGCCAGCAGACCATATCCGCGGGAGGGTGAGCAGTTCTTC.